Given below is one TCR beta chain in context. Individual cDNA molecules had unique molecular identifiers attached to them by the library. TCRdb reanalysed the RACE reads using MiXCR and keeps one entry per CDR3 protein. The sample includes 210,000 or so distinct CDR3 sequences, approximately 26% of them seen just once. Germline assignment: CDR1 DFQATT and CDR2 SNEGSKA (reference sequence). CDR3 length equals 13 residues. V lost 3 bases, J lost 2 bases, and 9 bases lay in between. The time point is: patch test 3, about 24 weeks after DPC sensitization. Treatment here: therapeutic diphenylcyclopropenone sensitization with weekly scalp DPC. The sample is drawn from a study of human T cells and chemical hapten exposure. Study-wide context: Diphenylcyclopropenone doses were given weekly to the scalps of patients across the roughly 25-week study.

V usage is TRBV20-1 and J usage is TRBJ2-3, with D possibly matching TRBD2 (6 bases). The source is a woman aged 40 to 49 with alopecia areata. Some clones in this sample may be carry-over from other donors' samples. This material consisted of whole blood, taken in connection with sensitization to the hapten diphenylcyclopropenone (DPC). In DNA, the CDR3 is TGCAGTGCTAGCGGGAGTAACACAGATACGCAGTATTTT. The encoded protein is CSASGSNTDTQYF.